This TCR beta chain was sequenced for a study of human T cells and chemical hapten exposure. MiXCR, run by TCRdb on the RACE reads, gives a single entry per CDR3 protein. The table has around 300,000 distinct CDR3 sequences, 7.7% seen once. Trimming pared 1 base from V and 5 bases from J, leaving 14 bases between. The CDR3 totals 15 residues. Germline V gene data show CDR1 as MGHDK and CDR2 as SYGVNS. The time point denotes: pre-sensitization, week 0. The treatment here: therapeutic diphenylcyclopropenone sensitization with weekly scalp DPC. This clonotype was seen only a few times. This clonotype originated in a man in his late teens or twenties with alopecia areata. Some clones in this sample may be carry-over from other donors' samples. The chain is built from TRBV25-1 and TRBJ2-5; possible D gene TRBD1, 5 bases. Sequences were derived from whole blood, sampled in connection with sensitization to the hapten diphenylcyclopropenone (DPC). CDR3 in DNA: TGTGCCAGCAGTGAATTAAGGTCGCAGGGTGAGACCCAGTACTTC. Translation: CASSELRSQGETQYF.